Many counts were recorded for the clone carrying this T cell receptor beta chain. The antigen is unknown. The V end lost 4 bases, the J end lost 3 bases, and 11 bases lay between the germline ends. Germline assignment: CDR1 SGDLS and CDR2 YYNGEE. This CDR3 is 14 amino acids long. These data originate in a study of T cells in Graves' hyperthyroidism and ophthalmopathy. Study-level points and caveats: Ophthalmopathy and stable hyperthyroidism were told apart by a 13 V-J model. The blood repertoire included most of the expanded thyroid clonotypes above 0.001.

RNA transcripts yielded amplified TCR beta CDR3 regions. First-round RT-PCR of the TCR CDR3 relied on the HTBI primer set. One entry per CDR3 protein, called by TCRdb with MiXCR from the multiplex PCR reads. The sample has around 660,000 distinct CDR3 sequences; roughly 46% are singletons. Diagnosing involved the use of clinical symptoms, serum thyroxine and TRAb, thyroid ultrasound and orbital computed tomography. The sample comprised peripheral blood or thyroid tissue (not recorded which). The chain has TRBV9 and TRBJ1-5, with D tentatively TRBD1 (6 bases). The receptor comes from an adult man with Graves' disease, either hyperthyroidism or ophthalmopathy (not recorded which). CDR3 DNA: TGTGCCAGCAGCTTGACAGGATTCAATCAGCCCCAGCATTTT. Its protein product is CASSLTGFNQPQHF.